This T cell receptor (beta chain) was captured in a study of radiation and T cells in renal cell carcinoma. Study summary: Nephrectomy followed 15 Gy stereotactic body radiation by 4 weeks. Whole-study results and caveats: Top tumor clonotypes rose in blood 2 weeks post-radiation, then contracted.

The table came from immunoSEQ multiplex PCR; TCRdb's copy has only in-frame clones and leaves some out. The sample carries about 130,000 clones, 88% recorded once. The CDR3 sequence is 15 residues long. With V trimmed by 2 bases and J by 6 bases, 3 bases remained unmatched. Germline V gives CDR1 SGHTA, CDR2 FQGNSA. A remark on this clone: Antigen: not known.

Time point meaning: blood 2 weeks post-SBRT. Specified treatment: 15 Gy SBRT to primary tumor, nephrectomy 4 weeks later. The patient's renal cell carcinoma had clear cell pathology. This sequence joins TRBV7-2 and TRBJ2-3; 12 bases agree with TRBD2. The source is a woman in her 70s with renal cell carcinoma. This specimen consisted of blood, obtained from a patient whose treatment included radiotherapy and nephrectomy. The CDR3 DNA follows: TGTGCCAGCAGCTTACTAGCGGGGGGGCGGGATACGCAGTATTTT. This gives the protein CASSLLAGGRDTQYF.